Presented here are 4 T cell receptor beta chains from one specimen sequenced in a study of blood T cells in healthy people across ages. Sample-barcoded 5' priming and a J-beta primer mix drove a second PCR of about 6 to 11 cycles. TCRdb reprocessed the 5' RACE reads with MiXCR, giving one entry per CDR3 protein. The table lists about 680,000 distinct CDR3 sequences, around 48% of them singletons. The material sequenced was blood. Receptors were obtained from a woman in her sixties in good health.

This clonotype was counted many times. This sequence joins TRBV27 and TRBJ2-2, with 10 bases identical to TRBD2. The V gene end was trimmed by 4 bases and the J gene end by 5 bases; junction bases not matched to a gene: 7. The germline V gene encodes CDR1 MNHEY and CDR2 SMNVEV (reference sequence). The CDR3 covers 16 residues. In DNA form, the CDR3 reads TGTGCCAGCAGTTCCCCCAGCGGGAGGGGGACCGGGGAGCTGTTTTTT. Protein product: CASSSPSGRGTGELFF.

This clonotype has just one count. The V gene is TRBV9, the J gene TRBJ2-1; D is unresolved. The ends were cut back, 3 bases at V and 10 bases at J, with 17 bases in the middle. Germline V CDR1 and CDR2: SGDLS, YYNGEE. There are 14 residues in the CDR3. The CDR3 nucleotides are TGTGCCAGCAGCGCTCGACCAGCGAATATCGAGCAGTTCTTC. Amino acids: CASSARPANIEQFF.

The table lists this clonotype with a few counts. The chain has TRBV20-1 and TRBJ1-2; 9 nucleotides line up with TRBD1. Unmatched junction bases numbered 9, after V lost 6 bases and J lost 4 bases. CDR3 length equals 14 residues. The germline V gene encodes CDR1 DFQATT and CDR2 SNEGSKA (reference sequence). CDR3 protein: CSARDRVGGYGYTF. The CDR3 bases are TGCAGTGCCCGGGACAGGGTTGGGGGCTATGGCTACACCTTC.

This clonotype was seen more than once but under ten times. The genes are TRBV20-1 and TRBJ2-5, with 8 bases lining up with TRBD2. The CDR3 is made up of 14 amino acids. CDR1 is DFQATT and CDR2 is SNEGSKA in the germline V gene (reference sequence). J was trimmed by 2 bases and V by 6 bases; bases with no gene match: 8. The CDR3 nucleotides are TGCAGTGCGGAACTAGCGGTAACTCAAGAGACCCAGTACTTC. Protein: CSAELAVTQETQYF.